The clone carrying this T cell receptor beta chain was observed a single time. The sample is drawn from a study of T cells in Graves' hyperthyroidism and ophthalmopathy. Study information: Blood was drawn when the patient was first diagnosed and still untreated.

Template material for amplifying TCR beta CDR3 regions consisted of RNA transcripts. HTBI primers were used for first-round RT-PCR of the TCR CDR3. TCRdb reprocessed the multiplex PCR reads via MiXCR and lists one record per CDR3 protein. The table records approximately 400,000 distinct CDR3 sequences, less than 20% of them present only once. Hyperthyroidism, newly diagnosed and lasting under 2 months, affected patients aged 18 to 65. It was less than 13 ml of fresh peripheral blood that supplied the PBMCs. V was trimmed by 3 bases and J by 5 bases, leaving 11 bases between them. CDR3 length: 14 amino acids. Germline values: CDR1 MNHNS, CDR2 SASEGT.

Sequenced input: blood. The chain combines TRBV6-1 with TRBJ2-1; D gene uncertain. The receptor was derived from a woman between 18 and 29 years old with Graves' hyperthyroidism. The CDR3 loop reads CASSEPLTHNEQFF. The CDR3 bases are TGTGCCAGCAGTGAGCCGCTTACTCACAATGAGCAGTTCTTC.